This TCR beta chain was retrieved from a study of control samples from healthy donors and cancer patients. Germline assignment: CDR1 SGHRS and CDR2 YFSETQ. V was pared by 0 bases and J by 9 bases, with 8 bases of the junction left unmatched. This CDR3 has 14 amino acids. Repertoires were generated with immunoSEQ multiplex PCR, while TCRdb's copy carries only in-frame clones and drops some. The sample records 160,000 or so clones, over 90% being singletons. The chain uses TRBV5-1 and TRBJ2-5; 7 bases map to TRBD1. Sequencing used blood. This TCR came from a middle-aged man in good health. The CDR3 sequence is CASSLEKGAGAQYF. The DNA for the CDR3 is TGCGCCAGCAGCTTGGAAAAGGGGGCGGGCGCCCAGTACTTC.